These T cell receptor beta chains were read from a single sample in a study of persistence of HIV-infected CD4 T cells. The repertoire was sequenced with immunoSEQ multiplex PCR; TCRdb's copy has only in-frame clones and lacks some. The table records 45,000 to 55,000 clones, around 75% of them present only once. No antigen is known for these receptors. Here the sequenced sample was CD4+ T cells sorted from PBMCs after approximately 20-hour stimulation, taken from a patient who received antiretroviral therapy. These receptors all come from an adult man with HIV who was CMV-seropositive. The CDR3 runs from the conserved cysteine through the conserved F or W.

V gene | CDR3 protein
TRBV29-1 | CSVGGKMGQVIYEQYF
TRBV7-6 | CASSLRPLQALSGNTIYF
TRBV7-2 | CASSLDRASYEQYF
TRBV10-3 | CAIGHDQPQHF
TRBV3-1/TRBV3-2 | CASGSRTQVETQYF
TRBV7-2 | CASSFRDRGEQYF
TRBV28 | CASSLLSGFQPQHF
TRBV6-2/TRBV6-3 | CASSYSGVTEAFF
TRBV7-2 | CASSPYTGLETQYF
TRBV30 | CAWSVRRGAGNQPQHF
TRBV30 | CAWSVLMETFNNEQFF
TRBV6-1 | CASSENWGSGNTIYF
TRBV24-1 | CATSDAGQNTGELFF
TRBV5-1 | CASSFGTSGTYEQYF
TRBV9 | CASSVASGFYEQYF
TRBV7-9 | CASNSGLGYNEQFF
TRBV30 | CAWSAIDSQPQHF
TRBV7-9 | CASSALSGVYEQYF
TRBV2 | CASSEKGLIGANSPLHF
TRBV27 | CASSGLGREQYF
TRBV27 | CASSLSRGQNNSPLHF
TRBV11-3 | CASSLATSGSTDTQYF
TRBV6-5 | CASRLRNYGYTF
TRBV10-2 | CASSLGDMRTEAFF
TRBV20-1 | CSAWVNTEAFF
TRBV5-4 | CASSSVQGLDNSPLHF
TRBV9 | CASSALQGGVAFF
TRBV6-5 | CASSYSLGRGSEQYF
TRBV12-3/TRBV12-4 | CASSFDRSYEQYF
TRBV7-2 | CASSPHGGMGNNQPQHF
TRBV7-9 | CASSPRQNYGYTF
TRBV5-4 | CASSPRDRASTDTQYF